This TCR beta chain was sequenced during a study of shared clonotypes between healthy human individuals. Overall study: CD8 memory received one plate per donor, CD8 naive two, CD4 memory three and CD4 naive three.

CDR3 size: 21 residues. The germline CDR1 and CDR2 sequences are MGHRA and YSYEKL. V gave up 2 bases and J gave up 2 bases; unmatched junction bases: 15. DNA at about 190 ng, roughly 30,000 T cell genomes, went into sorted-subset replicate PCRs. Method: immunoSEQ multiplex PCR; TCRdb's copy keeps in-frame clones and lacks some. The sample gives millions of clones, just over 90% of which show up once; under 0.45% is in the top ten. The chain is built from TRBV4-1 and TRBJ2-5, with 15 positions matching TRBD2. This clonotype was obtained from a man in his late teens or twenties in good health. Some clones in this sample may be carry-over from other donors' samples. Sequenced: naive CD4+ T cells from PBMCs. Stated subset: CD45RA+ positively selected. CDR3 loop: CASSQRWRGRGTSGGQETQYF. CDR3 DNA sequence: TGCGCCAGCAGCCAACGGTGGAGAGGACGCGGGACTAGCGGGGGGCAAGAGACCCAGTACTTC.